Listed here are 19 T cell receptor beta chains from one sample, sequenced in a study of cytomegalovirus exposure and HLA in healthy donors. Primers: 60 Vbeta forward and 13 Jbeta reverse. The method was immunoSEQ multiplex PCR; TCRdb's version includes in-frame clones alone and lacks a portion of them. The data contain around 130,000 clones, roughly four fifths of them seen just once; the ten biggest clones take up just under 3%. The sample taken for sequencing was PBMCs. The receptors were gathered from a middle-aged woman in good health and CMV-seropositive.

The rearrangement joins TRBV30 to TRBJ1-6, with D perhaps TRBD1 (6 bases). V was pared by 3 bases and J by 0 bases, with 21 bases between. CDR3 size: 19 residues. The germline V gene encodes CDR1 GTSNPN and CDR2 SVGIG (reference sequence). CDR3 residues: CAWRSLEGGGNSYNSPLHF. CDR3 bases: TGTGCCTGGAGGTCCCTTGAGGGAGGGGGGAACTCCTATAATTCACCCCTCCACTTT.

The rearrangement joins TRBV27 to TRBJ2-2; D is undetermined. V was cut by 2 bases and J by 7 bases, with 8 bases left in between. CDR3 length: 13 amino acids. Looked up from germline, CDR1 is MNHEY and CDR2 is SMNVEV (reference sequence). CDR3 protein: CASSLGLGGELFF. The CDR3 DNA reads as TGTGCCAGCAGTTTAGGTCTAGGCGGGGAGCTGTTTTTT.

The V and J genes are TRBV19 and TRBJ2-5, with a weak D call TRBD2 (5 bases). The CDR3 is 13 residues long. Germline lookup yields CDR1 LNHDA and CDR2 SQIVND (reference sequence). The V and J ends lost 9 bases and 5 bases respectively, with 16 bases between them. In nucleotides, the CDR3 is TGTGCCAGCGCGGGCCATCCGACGGAGACCCAGTACTTC. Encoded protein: CASAGHPTETQYF.

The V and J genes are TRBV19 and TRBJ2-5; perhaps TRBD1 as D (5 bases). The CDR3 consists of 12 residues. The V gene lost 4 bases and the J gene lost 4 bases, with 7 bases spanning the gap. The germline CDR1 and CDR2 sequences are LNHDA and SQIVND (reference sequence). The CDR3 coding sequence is TGTGCCAGTAGTAAAAGGGGAGAGACCCAGTACTTC. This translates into CASSKRGETQYF. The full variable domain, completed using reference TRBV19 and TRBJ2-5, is DGGITQSPKYLFRKEGQNVTLSCEQNLNHDAMYWYRQDPGQGLRLIYYSQIVNDFQKGDIAEGYSVSREKKESFPLTVTSAQKNPTAFYLCASSKRGETQYFGPGTRLLVL.

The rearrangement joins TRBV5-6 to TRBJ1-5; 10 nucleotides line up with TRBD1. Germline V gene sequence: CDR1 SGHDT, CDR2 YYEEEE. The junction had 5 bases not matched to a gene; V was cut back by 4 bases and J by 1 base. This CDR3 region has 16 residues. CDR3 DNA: TGTGCCAGCAGCATTGGACAGGGGGGGAGCAATCAGCCCCAGCATTTT. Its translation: CASSIGQGGSNQPQHF.

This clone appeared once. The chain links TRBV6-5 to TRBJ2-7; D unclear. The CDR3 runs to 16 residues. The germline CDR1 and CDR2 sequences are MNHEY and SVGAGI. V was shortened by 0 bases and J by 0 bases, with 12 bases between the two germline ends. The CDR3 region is CASSYSAGESSYEQYF. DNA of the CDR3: TGTGCCAGCAGTTACTCGGCAGGTGAGAGCTCCTACGAGCAGTACTTC.

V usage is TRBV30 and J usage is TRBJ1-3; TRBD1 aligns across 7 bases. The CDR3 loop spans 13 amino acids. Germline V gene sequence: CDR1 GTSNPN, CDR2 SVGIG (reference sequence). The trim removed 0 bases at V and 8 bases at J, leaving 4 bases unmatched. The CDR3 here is CAWSVGQGDTIYF. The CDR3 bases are TGTGCCTGGAGTGTAGGGCAGGGGGACACCATATATTTT.

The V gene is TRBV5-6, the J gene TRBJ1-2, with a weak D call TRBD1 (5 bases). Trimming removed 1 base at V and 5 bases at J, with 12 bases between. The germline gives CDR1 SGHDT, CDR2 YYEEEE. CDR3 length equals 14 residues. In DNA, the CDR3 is TGTGCCAGCAGCTTGTCTGTAGGGGTATATGGCTACACCTTC. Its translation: CASSLSVGVYGYTF.

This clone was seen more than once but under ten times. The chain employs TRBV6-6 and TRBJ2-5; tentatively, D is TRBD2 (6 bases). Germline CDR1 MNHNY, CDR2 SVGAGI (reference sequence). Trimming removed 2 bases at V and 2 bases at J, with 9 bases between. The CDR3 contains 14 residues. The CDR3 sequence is CASSYSGLQETQYF. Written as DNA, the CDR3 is TGTGCCAGCAGTTACAGCGGGTTACAAGAGACCCAGTACTTC.

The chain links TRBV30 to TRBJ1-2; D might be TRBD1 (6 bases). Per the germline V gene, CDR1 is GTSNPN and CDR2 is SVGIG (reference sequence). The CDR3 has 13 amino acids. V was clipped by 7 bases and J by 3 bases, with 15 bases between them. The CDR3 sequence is CASQGSRDYGYTF. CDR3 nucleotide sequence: TGTGCCTCACAGGGAAGTAGAGACTATGGCTACACCTTC.

CDR3 region: CASSTGQLNEKLFF. The CDR3 region has the DNA TGTGCCAGCAGCACGGGACAGCTTAATGAAAAACTGTTTTTT. This chain links TRBV5-4 with TRBJ1-4; 7 nucleotides align to TRBD1. The CDR3 length is 14 residues. Germline V gives CDR1 SGHNT, CDR2 YYREEE (reference sequence). V gave up 4 bases and J gave up 4 bases; unmatched junction bases: 4.

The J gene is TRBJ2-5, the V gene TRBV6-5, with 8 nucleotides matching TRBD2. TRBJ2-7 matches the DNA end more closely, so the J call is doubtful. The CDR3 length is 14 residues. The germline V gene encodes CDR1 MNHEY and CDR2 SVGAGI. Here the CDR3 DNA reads TGTGCCAGCAGTTCTCCGGGACTAGGGTACGAGCAGTACTTC. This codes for CASSSPGLGYEQYF.

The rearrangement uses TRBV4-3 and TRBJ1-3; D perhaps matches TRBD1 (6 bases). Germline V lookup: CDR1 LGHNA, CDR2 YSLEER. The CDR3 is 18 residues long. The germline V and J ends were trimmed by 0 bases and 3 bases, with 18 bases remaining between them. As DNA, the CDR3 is TGCGCCAGCAGCCAAGATTTAGCAGGGGTTTCGTTTGGAAACACCATATATTTT. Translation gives CASSQDLAGVSFGNTIYF.

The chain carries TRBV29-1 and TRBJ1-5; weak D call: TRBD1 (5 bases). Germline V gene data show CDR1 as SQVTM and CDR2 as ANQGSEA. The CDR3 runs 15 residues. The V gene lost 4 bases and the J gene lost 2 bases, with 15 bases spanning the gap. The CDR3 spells CSVVMGGSGNQPQHF. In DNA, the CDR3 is TGCAGCGTTGTAATGGGGGGAAGCGGCAATCAGCCCCAGCATTTT. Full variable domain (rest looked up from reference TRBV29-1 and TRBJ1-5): SAVISQKPSRDICQRGTSLTIQCQVDSQVTMMFWYRQQPGQSLTLIATANQGSEATYESGFVIDKFPISRPNLTFSTLTVSNMSPEDSSIYLCSVVMGGSGNQPQHFGDGTRLSIL.

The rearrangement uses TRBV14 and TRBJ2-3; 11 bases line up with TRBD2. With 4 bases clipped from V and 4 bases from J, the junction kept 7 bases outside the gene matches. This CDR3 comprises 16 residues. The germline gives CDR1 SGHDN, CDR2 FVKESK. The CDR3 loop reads CASSLERLAGPDTQYF. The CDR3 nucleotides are TGTGCCAGCAGCCTAGAGAGACTAGCGGGACCAGATACGCAGTATTTT.

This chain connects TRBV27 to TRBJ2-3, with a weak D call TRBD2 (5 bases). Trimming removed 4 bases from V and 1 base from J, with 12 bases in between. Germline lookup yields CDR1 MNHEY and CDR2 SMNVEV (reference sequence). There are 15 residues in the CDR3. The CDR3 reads CASSSETTRTDTQYF. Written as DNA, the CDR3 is TGTGCCAGCAGTTCAGAGACTACTCGCACAGATACGCAGTATTTT.

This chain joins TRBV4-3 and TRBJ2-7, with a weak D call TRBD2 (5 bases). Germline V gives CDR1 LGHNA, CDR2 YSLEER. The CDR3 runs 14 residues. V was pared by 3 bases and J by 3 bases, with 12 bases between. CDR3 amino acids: CASSQGVPGYEQYF. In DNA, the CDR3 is TGCGCCAGCAGCCAGGGAGTACCCGGCTACGAGCAGTACTTC.

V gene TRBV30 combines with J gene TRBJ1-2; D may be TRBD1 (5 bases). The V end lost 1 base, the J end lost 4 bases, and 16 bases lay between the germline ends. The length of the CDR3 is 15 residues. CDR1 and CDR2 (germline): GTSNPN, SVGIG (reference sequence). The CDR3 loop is CAWSGDLGEGYGYTF. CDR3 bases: TGTGCCTGGAGTGGCGACTTGGGGGAGGGCTATGGCTACACCTTC.

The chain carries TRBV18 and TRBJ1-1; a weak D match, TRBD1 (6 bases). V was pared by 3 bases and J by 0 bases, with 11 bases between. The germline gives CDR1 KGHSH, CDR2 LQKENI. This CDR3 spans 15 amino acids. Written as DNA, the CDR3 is TGTGCCAGCTCACCGGGGGGGGCGATGAACACTGAAGCTTTCTTT. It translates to CASSPGGAMNTEAFF. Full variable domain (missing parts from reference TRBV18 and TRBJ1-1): NAGVMQNPRHLVRRRGQEARLRCSPMKGHSHVYWYRQLPEEGLKFMVYLQKENIIDESGMPKERFSAEFPKEGPSILRIQQVVRGDSAAYFCASSPGGAMNTEAFFGQGTRLTVV.